What follows are 25 T cell receptor beta chains derived from one specimen sequenced in a study of T-cell reconstitution after alpha-beta-depleted transplantation in children (dated by TCRdb to about 2016). The library came from PCR. Sequencing instrument: Illumina HiSeq 2500. To normalize quantification of the TCRbeta repertoire, the TCR libraries were built with molecular barcoding that relied on unique molecular identifiers. TCRdb reanalyzed the raw reads on its own, using fastp at Q25 for trimming and MiXCR for clone calling, and kept in-frame beta chains. CDR3 protein sequences are deduplicated, and each keeps its most common genes and DNA. This sample holds around 580,000 distinct CDR3 sequences; 20% to 25% were observed only once. Clones ranked in the top ten supply roughly 15% of the sample. This specimen's treatment or condition label, per the study, means: allogeneic hematopoietic cell transplantation with graft depleted of TCRalphabeta T cells and CD19 B cells.

The material sequenced was PBMCs, mostly from graft donor cells, taken 360 days after TCRalphabeta/CD19-depleted stem cell transplant. Receptors originate from a boy less than two years old who had a stem cell transplant for acute myeloid leukemia, so the T cells may come from the graft donor.

The chain couples TRBV20-1 to TRBJ2-7, with D possibly TRBD1 on 5 matching bases. Trimming cost V 3 bases and J 4 bases, with 19 bases left between them. Germline-derived CDR1 and CDR2 are DFQATT and SNEGSKA (reference sequence). This CDR3 has 15 residues. The CDR3 loop reads CSASRWGRALYEQYF. CDR3 nucleotides: TGCAGTGCTAGTCGGTGGGGCCGGGCTCTATACGAGCAGTACTTC.

This clonotype was seen ten or more times. The V and J genes are TRBV20-1 and TRBJ2-1, with 11 bases matching TRBD2. V lost 5 bases and J lost 2; bases outside the gene matches: 2. CDR1 is DFQATT, CDR2 SNEGSKA, per germline (reference sequence). The CDR3 has 14 amino acids. The CDR3 loop reads CSASSGGTYNEQFF. The CDR3 DNA is TGCAGTGCTTCTAGCGGGGGGACCTACAATGAGCAGTTCTTC.

The CDR3 loop reads CSVVGGVGYTF. DNA of the CDR3: TGCAGCGTTGTGGGGGGGGTCGGCTACACCTTC. The rearrangement joins TRBV29-1 to TRBJ1-2; D possibly corresponds to TRBD1 (5 bases). V lost 4 bases and J lost 8, with 11 bases in between. In germline, CDR1 is SQVTM, CDR2 ANQGSEA. This CDR3 region has 11 residues.

This clonotype was seen at least ten times. V and J are TRBV9 and TRBJ2-1; 7 nucleotides agree with TRBD1. This CDR3 is built from 14 residues. Looked up from germline, CDR1 is SGDLS and CDR2 is YYNGEE. V was clipped by 2 bases and J by 13 bases; unmatched bases: 12. The CDR3 coding sequence is TGTGCCAGCAGCGTTGACAGGGCGAAGTCTCTCCAGTTCTTC. Encoded protein: CASSVDRAKSLQFF.

This clonotype was counted only a few times. The chain uses TRBV18 and TRBJ1-2; D is uncertain. Looked up from germline, CDR1 is KGHSH and CDR2 is LQKENI. This CDR3 spans 14 amino acids. Deletions cut 3 bases from V and 5 bases from J, with 13 bases between. The CDR3 DNA follows: TGTGCCAGCTCACCGTTGACCCGGGGATATGGCTACACCTTC. Protein sequence: CASSPLTRGYGYTF.

The V call is TRBV5-5, the J call TRBJ2-2; D tentatively reads TRBD1 or TRBD2 (5 bases each). CDR3 size: 17 residues. Germline lookup yields CDR1 SGHKS and CDR2 YYEKEE (reference sequence). The V end was cut by 2 bases, the J end by 1 base, with 15 bases between. The CDR3 DNA reads as TGTGCCAGCAGCTTAAACCTGGGACGTCAGAACACCGGGGAGCTGTTTTTT. Translation: CASSLNLGRQNTGELFF.

This clonotype was seen a few times. The genes are TRBV29-1 and TRBJ2-2; 7 bases agree with TRBD1. J was trimmed by 4 bases and V by 5 bases; bases with no gene match: 1. CDR3 size: 12 residues. Germline loops: CDR1 SQVTM, CDR2 ANQGSEA. CDR3: CSVNRGTGELFF. The CDR3 region has the DNA TGCAGCGTTAACAGGGGCACCGGGGAGCTGTTTTTT.

This clonotype has a count of ten or more. The chain has TRBV6-5 and TRBJ2-7; D call uncertain. CDR1 and CDR2 from the germline V gene are MNHEY and SVGAGI. This CDR3 region has 11 residues. V was clipped by 6 bases and J by 3 bases, with 6 bases between them. This CDR3 is CASSSHYEQYF. CDR3 DNA sequence: TGTGCCAGCAGCTCCCACTACGAGCAGTACTTC.

The CDR3 protein is CASSYFRLPGTDTQYF. The CDR3 region has the DNA TGTGCCAGCAGTTACTTCAGGCTCCCCGGCACAGATACGCAGTATTTT. This rearrangement joins TRBV6-5 to TRBJ2-3; unclear D gene. Germline V gives CDR1 MNHEY, CDR2 SVGAGI. Trimming cost V 1 base and J 1 base, with 12 bases left between them. There are 16 residues in the CDR3.

This clonotype was seen many times. The V and J genes are TRBV7-2 and TRBJ1-2; D is ambiguous. CDR1 is SGHTA and CDR2 is FQGNSA in the germline V gene. CDR3 size: 13 residues. V was pared by 3 bases and J by 5 bases, with 10 bases between. CDR3 protein: CASSLGLNYGYTF. DNA for the CDR3: TGTGCCAGCAGCTTGGGCCTGAATTATGGCTACACCTTC.

V is TRBV27 and J is TRBJ1-5, with TRBD1 identical over 10 bases. V trimming: 7 bases; J trimming: 0 bases; junction bases outside the gene matches: 18. Germline CDR1 is MNHEY and CDR2 is SMNVEV (reference sequence). The CDR3 loop spans 20 amino acids. This chain's CDR3 is CASTVGSSGTGVYSNQPQHF. The CDR3 DNA is TGTGCCAGCACTGTAGGGAGTAGCGGGACAGGGGTGTATAGCAATCAGCCCCAGCATTTT.

This clonotype was found a few times. The chain is built from TRBV20-1 and TRBJ2-4, with a tentative D call TRBD1 (5 bases). Germline V lookup: CDR1 DFQATT, CDR2 SNEGSKA (reference sequence). V was trimmed by 5 bases and J by 12 bases, leaving 8 bases between them. The CDR3 is 9 amino acids. CDR3 residues: CSAGAAQYF. The DNA for the CDR3 is TGCAGTGCTGGGGCCGCTCAGTACTTC.

This clonotype was observed many times. The chain links TRBV20-1 to TRBJ2-3, with TRBD2 matching over 8 bases. CDR3 length: 14 residues. V trimming: 3 bases; J trimming: 5 bases; junction bases outside the gene matches: 7. Germline loops: CDR1 DFQATT, CDR2 SNEGSKA (reference sequence). In DNA, the CDR3 is TGCAGTGCTAGTTGGCGGGGGGCGCAAGATACGCAGTATTTT. Amino acid sequence: CSASWRGAQDTQYF.

This clonotype was detected once. A much larger clone differs by one base, so this may be a read error. The CDR3 does not end in the conserved phenylalanine or tryptophan, so this is likely a read error. The chain is built from TRBV5-1 and TRBJ2-3; TRBD1 matches 9 bases. J gave up 4 bases and V 7 bases, and 7 bases lay outside the gene matches. The germline V gene encodes CDR1 SGHRS and CDR2 YFSETQ. The CDR3 is 14 amino acids. The CDR3 loop reads CASRKQGAADTQYV. The CDR3 nucleotides are TGCGCCAGCCGAAAACAGGGGGCCGCAGATACGCAGTATGTT.

This clonotype was seen a few times. CDR3 amino acids: CASSRLEFTDTQYF. CDR3 nucleotides: TGTGCCAGCAGCCGTCTAGAGTTCACAGATACGCAGTATTTT. This chain uses TRBV7-2 with TRBJ2-3, with D unclear. Trimming took off 5 bases at V and 2 bases at J, with 11 bases between the two ends. The CDR3 consists of 14 residues. Germline CDR1 and CDR2: SGHTA and FQGNSA.

This clonotype was detected ten times or more. The rearrangement joins TRBV7-2 to TRBJ2-1; weak D call: TRBD2 (5 bases). Trimming removed 5 bases at V and 6 bases at J, with 11 bases between. Germline assignment: CDR1 SGHTA and CDR2 FQGNSA. The CDR3 is made up of 13 amino acids. CDR3 residues: CASSPGLINEQFF. The CDR3 DNA reads TGTGCCAGCAGCCCTGGACTCATCAATGAGCAGTTCTTC.

The chain employs TRBV11-2 and TRBJ2-5, with 10 bases aligning to TRBD1. Germline values: CDR1 SGHAT, CDR2 FQNNGV. The ends lost 0 bases at V and 3 bases at J; junction bases unmatched: 1. This CDR3 has 15 residues. CDR3: CASSLEGQGEETQYF. The CDR3, as DNA: TGTGCCAGCAGCTTAGAAGGACAGGGGGAAGAGACCCAGTACTTC.

In this sample, this clonotype turned up many times. J is TRBJ2-3 and V is TRBV5-1; D is possibly TRBD2 (6 bases). The CDR3 loop spans 15 amino acids. The V and J ends lost 0 bases and 1 base respectively, with 9 bases between them. Germline V gene lookup returns CDR1 SGHRS and CDR2 YFSETQ. CDR3 amino acids: CASSLAWGGTDTQYF. The CDR3 DNA follows: TGCGCCAGCAGCTTGGCCTGGGGGGGCACAGATACGCAGTATTTT.

This clonotype was observed a handful of times. The chain uses TRBV20-1 and TRBJ1-5; D is ambiguous. V gave up 5 bases and J gave up 1 base, with 9 bases separating them. This CDR3 contains 13 residues. CDR1 is DFQATT, CDR2 SNEGSKA, per germline (reference sequence). The CDR3 DNA sequence: TGCAGTGCTTGGAAGGACAGCAATCAGCCCCAGCATTTT. It codes for CSAWKDSNQPQHF.

The genes are TRBV28 and TRBJ2-7, with D uncertain. From germline, CDR1 is MDHEN and CDR2 SYDVKM. This CDR3 contains 13 residues. Between the trimmed V and J ends, which lost 6 bases and 3 bases, there was a span of 12 bases. CDR3 coding DNA: TGTGCCAGCAGCTCGGCGCCTAGCTACGAGCAGTACGTC. Its protein is CASSSAPSYEQYV.

The chain uses TRBV20-1 and TRBJ2-4; D may be TRBD1 or TRBD2 (5 bases each). The V end lost 3 bases, the J end lost 0 bases, and 9 bases lay between the germline ends. The germline V gene has CDR1 DFQATT and CDR2 SNEGSKA (reference sequence). The length of the CDR3 is 14 residues. CDR3 nucleotides: TGCAGTGCTAGGGGGACCCTAGCCAAAAACATTCAGTACTTC. Translated, it gives CSARGTLAKNIQYF.

This clonotype came up many times. The rearrangement uses TRBV4-1 and TRBJ2-3; D ambiguous. The V end lost 8 bases, the J end lost 2 bases, and 14 bases lay between the germline ends. CDR3 length equals 14 residues. Per the germline V gene, CDR1 is MGHRA and CDR2 is YSYEKL. The CDR3 nucleotides read TGCGCCAGCCAACCTATTCCGAACACAGATACGCAGTATTTT. As protein: CASQPIPNTDTQYF.

This rearrangement joins TRBV27 to TRBJ2-7; 9 bases agree with TRBD2. V shed 6 bases and J 2 bases; nucleotides not matched to a gene: 5. From germline, CDR1 is MNHEY and CDR2 SMNVEV (reference sequence). The CDR3 extends over 14 amino acids. CDR3 amino acids: CASRLAGAPYEQYF. The CDR3, as DNA: TGTGCCAGCAGGTTAGCGGGGGCCCCCTACGAGCAGTACTTC.

This clonotype was seen repeatedly, ten times or more. The chain is built from TRBV12-3 or TRBV12-4 and TRBJ1-1; no reliable D call. V shed 7 bases and J shed 0 bases, with 15 bases lying between them. CDR3 length: 15 residues. In DNA form, the CDR3 reads TGTGCCAGCACGGCCCAAATTCTGATGAACACTGAAGCTTTCTTT. The encoded protein is CASTAQILMNTEAFF.

This clonotype appeared a few times. The V and J genes are TRBV6-1 and TRBJ2-5; D gene unclear. V was clipped by 8 bases and J by 2 bases, with 15 bases between them. Looked up from germline, CDR1 is MNHNS and CDR2 is SASEGT. The CDR3 sequence is 14 residues long. DNA for the CDR3: TGTGCCAGCGCTAGACATGCCATTCAAGAGACCCAGTACTTC. Its translation: CASARHAIQETQYF.